This TCR beta chain was observed in a study of T cells in Graves' hyperthyroidism and ophthalmopathy. Study-wide points: Separating ophthalmopathy from stable hyperthyroidism was achieved by a 13 V-J model. In the blood, most expanded thyroid clonotypes above 0.001 appeared as well.

Investigators excluded patients with uncontrolled infection, other autoimmune disease, pregnancy or lactation. Fresh peripheral blood, 10 ml, yielded the PBMCs. This clonotype has ten or more counts. The antigen remains unidentified. The TCR beta CDR3 regions underwent amplification using RNA transcripts as the source. The HTBI primer set was used in a first-round RT-PCR of the TCR CDR3. TCRdb reprocessed the multiplex PCR reads via MiXCR and lists one record per CDR3 protein. The table records about 520,000 distinct CDR3 sequences, about 24% of them present only once. Specimen: blood. The sequence derives from a woman between 25 and 40 years old with Graves' ophthalmopathy.

CDR3 amino acids: CASSPQGWDYGYTF. The CDR3 DNA reads TGTGCCAGCAGTCCACAGGGGTGGGACTATGGCTACACCTTC. The chain carries TRBV6-1 and TRBJ1-2; 7 positions agree with TRBD1. CDR1 MNHNS and CDR2 SASEGT come from the germline V gene. CDR3 size: 14 residues. Germline trimming cut 5 bases from V and 3 bases from J; bases unmatched to any gene: 6.